This is a list of T cell receptor beta chains from one sample in a study of blood T cell repertoires in COVID-19. Repertoires were generated with immunoSEQ multiplex PCR, while TCRdb's copy carries only in-frame clones and drops some. The sample consists of tens of thousands of clones, 85% of them appearing once. Material: peripheral blood. The receptors come from a man aged 80 or over with acute or convalescent COVID-19. CDR3s include the opening cysteine and the closing phenylalanine or tryptophan. Fields, in order: V gene, J gene, D gene, clone size, CDR3 DNA, CDR3 protein. A D gene is named only where the DNA matches it firmly. Some rows mark clone size as missing; the rest say once, few, many or name a class of expanded clone.

V gene: TRBV28
J gene: TRBJ1-2
D gene: NA
clone size: NA
CDR3 DNA: TGTGCCAGCAGTGCTGACATCACAGGGAACTATGGCTACACCTTC
CDR3 protein: CASSADITGNYGYTF

V gene: TRBV29-1
J gene: TRBJ1-2
D gene: TRBD1
clone size: NA
CDR3 DNA: TGCAGCGTCAGGACAGGGTCCTATGGCTACACCTTC
CDR3 protein: CSVRTGSYGYTF

V gene: TRBV5-1
J gene: TRBJ2-5
D gene: TRBD2
clone size: NA
CDR3 DNA: TGCGCCAGCAGCTCGGGACTAGCGGGAGTCCAAGAGACCCAGTACTTC
CDR3 protein: CASSSGLAGVQETQYF

V gene: TRBV11-3
J gene: TRBJ2-1
D gene: NA
clone size: NA
CDR3 DNA: TGTGCCAGCAGCACGTATACTGGGCTGAAATACAATGAGCAGTTCTTC
CDR3 protein: CASSTYTGLKYNEQFF

V gene: TRBV6-2/TRBV6-3
J gene: TRBJ1-2
D gene: NA
clone size: NA
CDR3 DNA: TGTGCCAGCAGCGACGGGACAAGTGATGGCTACACCTTC
CDR3 protein: CASSDGTSDGYTF

V gene: TRBV7-8
J gene: TRBJ1-1
D gene: TRBD1
clone size: NA
CDR3 DNA: TGTGCCAGCAGCTTAAGGTCTGGGACAGGGGTCATGAACACTGAAGCTTTCTTT
CDR3 protein: CASSLRSGTGVMNTEAFF

V gene: TRBV3-1/TRBV3-2
J gene: TRBJ2-1
D gene: NA
clone size: NA
CDR3 DNA: TGTGCCAGCAGCCTATCTACAGGGACTGAGCAGTTCTTC
CDR3 protein: CASSLSTGTEQFF

V gene: TRBV30
J gene: TRBJ2-3
D gene: TRBD2
clone size: NA
CDR3 DNA: TGTGCCTGGAGTCCGGGAGGTACCACAGATACGCAGTATTTT
CDR3 protein: CAWSPGGTTDTQYF

V gene: TRBV7-2
J gene: TRBJ1-5
D gene: NA
clone size: NA
CDR3 DNA: TGTGCCAGCAGCTTACGGCTAGGTGGCAATCAGCCCCAGCATTTT
CDR3 protein: CASSLRLGGNQPQHF

V gene: TRBV5-1
J gene: TRBJ2-2
D gene: NA
clone size: NA
CDR3 DNA: TGCGCCAGCAGCTTGCGGGCGGGACCGTGGGGGGAGCTGTTTTTT
CDR3 protein: CASSLRAGPWGELFF

V gene: TRBV21-1
J gene: TRBJ1-1
D gene: NA
clone size: few
CDR3 DNA: TGTGCCAACGACCGACGGGGTACTGAAGCTTTCTTT
CDR3 protein: CANDRRGTEAFF

V gene: TRBV14
J gene: TRBJ1-2
D gene: TRBD1
clone size: NA
CDR3 DNA: TGTGCCAGCAGCCAAGCGGGACAGGCCTCCGCCAATGGCTACACCTTC
CDR3 protein: CASSQAGQASANGYTF

V gene: TRBV5-8
J gene: TRBJ2-5
D gene: NA
clone size: NA
CDR3 DNA: TGTGCCAGCAGCCCCGGGACTTTAGGAGAGACCCAGTACTTC
CDR3 protein: CASSPGTLGETQYF

V gene: TRBV30
J gene: TRBJ1-1
D gene: TRBD1
clone size: once
CDR3 DNA: TGTGCCTGGAGGGCGAAGGACAGGGTATTAAGAGCTTTCTTT
CDR3 protein: CAWRAKDRVLRAFF

V gene: TRBV7-8
J gene: TRBJ2-2
D gene: TRBD2
clone size: NA
CDR3 DNA: TGTGCCAGCAGCCGAGCCCTAGCGGGAGCTGGGGAGCTGTTTTTT
CDR3 protein: CASSRALAGAGELFF

V gene: TRBV19
J gene: TRBJ2-1
D gene: TRBD2
clone size: NA
CDR3 DNA: TGTGCCAGTAGTATAGGGACCGGGACTAGCGGGTACAATGAGCAGTTCTTC
CDR3 protein: CASSIGTGTSGYNEQFF

V gene: TRBV27
J gene: TRBJ2-3
D gene: NA
clone size: NA
CDR3 DNA: TGTGCCAGCAGTTTATCGGCGGGCCGAAGCACAGATACGCAGTATTTT
CDR3 protein: CASSLSAGRSTDTQYF

V gene: TRBV20-1
J gene: TRBJ2-3
D gene: NA
clone size: NA
CDR3 DNA: TGCAGTGCTAGTGGGAGTGCAGATACGCAGTATTTT
CDR3 protein: CSASGSADTQYF

V gene: TRBV29-1
J gene: TRBJ1-6
D gene: NA
clone size: NA
CDR3 DNA: TGCAGCGTTGGTGTACAGGGAAATTCACCCCTCCACTTT
CDR3 protein: CSVGVQGNSPLHF

V gene: TRBV2
J gene: TRBJ1-2
D gene: NA
clone size: NA
CDR3 DNA: TGTGCCAGCAGTGAGTCGGGCAGGGATAATGGCTACACCTTC
CDR3 protein: CASSESGRDNGYTF

V gene: TRBV4-2
J gene: TRBJ2-2
D gene: NA
clone size: NA
CDR3 DNA: TGTGCCAGCAGCCAGAACCCCAACGGGAACACCGGGGAGCTGTTTTTT
CDR3 protein: CASSQNPNGNTGELFF

V gene: TRBV2
J gene: TRBJ2-7
D gene: NA
clone size: NA
CDR3 DNA: TGTGCCAGCACCCAAGCGGGCCTGGCCTACGAGCAGTACTTC
CDR3 protein: CASTQAGLAYEQYF

V gene: TRBV5-4
J gene: TRBJ1-2
D gene: NA
clone size: NA
CDR3 DNA: TGTGCCAGCAGCCCCCGGGACATAAACTATGGCTACACCTTC
CDR3 protein: CASSPRDINYGYTF

V gene: TRBV27
J gene: TRBJ2-7
D gene: TRBD1
clone size: once
CDR3 DNA: TGTGTCAGCAGTCCTCACCGGGACAGGGGCCACGAGCAGTACTTC
CDR3 protein: CVSSPHRDRGHEQYF

V gene: TRBV3-1/TRBV3-2
J gene: TRBJ1-1
D gene: NA
clone size: few
CDR3 DNA: TGTGCCAGCAGCCTCAGGGGTGGGGCTGAAGCTTTCTTT
CDR3 protein: CASSLRGGAEAFF

V gene: TRBV7-2
J gene: TRBJ1-4
D gene: NA
clone size: few
CDR3 DNA: TGTGCCAGCAGCTTGAAGGGGTATGAAAAACTGTTTTTT
CDR3 protein: CASSLKGYEKLFF

V gene: TRBV5-5
J gene: TRBJ1-5
D gene: NA
clone size: NA
CDR3 DNA: TGTGCCAGCAGCACGGTGGGGAGTCAGCCCCAGCATTTT
CDR3 protein: CASSTVGSQPQHF

V gene: TRBV6-1
J gene: TRBJ1-5
D gene: NA
clone size: NA
CDR3 DNA: TGTGCCAGCAGTGGGACACCCCAGCCCCAGCATTTT
CDR3 protein: CASSGTPQPQHF

V gene: TRBV5-4
J gene: TRBJ1-1
D gene: TRBD1
clone size: few
CDR3 DNA: TGTGCCAGCAGCTCAGACAGGGGGGTTACTGAAGCTTTCTTT
CDR3 protein: CASSSDRGVTEAFF

V gene: TRBV11-3
J gene: TRBJ2-1
D gene: NA
clone size: NA
CDR3 DNA: TGTGCCAGCAGCTTGCCACTAGTGACTGAGCAGTTCTTC
CDR3 protein: CASSLPLVTEQFF

V gene: TRBV27
J gene: TRBJ2-7
D gene: NA
clone size: NA
CDR3 DNA: TGTGCCAGCAGTTTTTCGGGGAGGTTCCTCTACGAGCAGTACTTC
CDR3 protein: CASSFSGRFLYEQYF

V gene: TRBV18
J gene: TRBJ1-6
D gene: TRBD1
clone size: once
CDR3 DNA: TGTGCCAGCTCACCACCGACAGGGGGAAGTAATTCACCCCTCCACTTT
CDR3 protein: CASSPPTGGSNSPLHF

V gene: TRBV7-9
J gene: TRBJ1-1
D gene: TRBD1
clone size: NA
CDR3 DNA: TGTGCCAGCAGCCCCCGGGACAGGACTGAAGCTTTCTTT
CDR3 protein: CASSPRDRTEAFF

V gene: TRBV27
J gene: TRBJ2-1
D gene: TRBD2
clone size: NA
CDR3 DNA: TGTGCCAGCAGTTCTCTCTCCTGGGGGACTAGCGGGAGGGCCTTCGGTGAGCAGTTCTTC
CDR3 protein: CASSSLSWGTSGRAFGEQFF

V gene: TRBV4-2
J gene: TRBJ2-7
D gene: TRBD2
clone size: NA
CDR3 DNA: TGTGCCAGCAGCCAAGAGGGGCTAGCGGGAACCTACGAGCAGTACTTC
CDR3 protein: CASSQEGLAGTYEQYF

V gene: TRBV6-5
J gene: TRBJ1-4
D gene: NA
clone size: NA
CDR3 DNA: TGTGCCAGCAGTCGGAGGGTGGACGAGCTGGAAAAACTGTTTTTT
CDR3 protein: CASSRRVDELEKLFF

V gene: TRBV9
J gene: TRBJ2-1
D gene: NA
clone size: NA
CDR3 DNA: TGTGCCAGCAGCGCTAGAGTTAATTACAATGAGCAGTTCTTC
CDR3 protein: CASSARVNYNEQFF

V gene: TRBV7-2
J gene: TRBJ2-1
D gene: TRBD2
clone size: NA
CDR3 DNA: TGTGCCAGCAGCTTAGCCGGGACTAGAAAGCAGTTCTTC
CDR3 protein: CASSLAGTRKQFF

V gene: TRBV30
J gene: TRBJ2-5
D gene: NA
clone size: NA
CDR3 DNA: TGTGCCTGGAGTGTACTAGGGGGAGAGACCCAGTACTTC
CDR3 protein: CAWSVLGGETQYF

V gene: TRBV5-1
J gene: TRBJ1-1
D gene: NA
clone size: few
CDR3 DNA: TGCGCCAGCAGCTTGGCAGGCCGGAACACTGAAGCTTTCTTT
CDR3 protein: CASSLAGRNTEAFF

V gene: TRBV6-1
J gene: TRBJ1-2
D gene: NA
clone size: NA
CDR3 DNA: TGTGCCAGCAGTGAAGGAGGATCCCTGTTAGGCTACACCTTC
CDR3 protein: CASSEGGSLLGYTF

V gene: TRBV10-3
J gene: TRBJ2-2
D gene: TRBD1
clone size: few
CDR3 DNA: TGTGCCATCAGTGAGTCGACAGGGTCGGCCGGGGAGCTGTTTTTT
CDR3 protein: CAISESTGSAGELFF

V gene: TRBV3-1/TRBV3-2
J gene: TRBJ1-6
D gene: NA
clone size: few
CDR3 DNA: TGTGCCAGCAGCCCCGCGACGGGTTATAATTCACCCCTCCACTTT
CDR3 protein: CASSPATGYNSPLHF

V gene: TRBV5-1
J gene: TRBJ1-5
D gene: NA
clone size: NA
CDR3 DNA: TGCGCCAGCAGCCCCAGGGGTGGCAATCAGCCCCAGCATTTT
CDR3 protein: CASSPRGGNQPQHF

V gene: TRBV11-3
J gene: TRBJ2-3
D gene: NA
clone size: NA
CDR3 DNA: TGTGCCAGCCTAAGCACAGATACGCAGTATTTT
CDR3 protein: CASLSTDTQYF

V gene: TRBV5-6
J gene: TRBJ1-6
D gene: TRBD1
clone size: NA
CDR3 DNA: TGTGCCAGCAGCCCAAACAGGGGATATAATTCACCCCTCCACTTT
CDR3 protein: CASSPNRGYNSPLHF